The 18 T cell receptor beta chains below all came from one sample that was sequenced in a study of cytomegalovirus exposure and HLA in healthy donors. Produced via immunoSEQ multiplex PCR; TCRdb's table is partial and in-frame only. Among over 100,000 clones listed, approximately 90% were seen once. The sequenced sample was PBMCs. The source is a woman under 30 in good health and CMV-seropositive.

CDR3 in DNA: TGTGCCAGTAGTATGGGACAAGGGGTTGCTCAGCCCCAGCATTTT. It is translated as CASSMGQGVAQPQHF. This rearrangement joins TRBV19 to TRBJ1-5, with TRBD1 as a possible D gene (6 bases). The CDR3 has 15 amino acids. Germline CDR1 reads LNHDA; CDR2 reads SQIVND (reference sequence). V lost 3 bases and J lost 6, with 15 bases in between.

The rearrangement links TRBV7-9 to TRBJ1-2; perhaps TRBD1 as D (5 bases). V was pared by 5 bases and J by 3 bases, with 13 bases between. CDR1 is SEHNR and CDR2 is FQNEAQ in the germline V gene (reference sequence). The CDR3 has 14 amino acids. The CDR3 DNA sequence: TGTGCCAGCAGCCCGCAGGACAACTACTATGGCTACACCTTC. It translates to CASSPQDNYYGYTF.

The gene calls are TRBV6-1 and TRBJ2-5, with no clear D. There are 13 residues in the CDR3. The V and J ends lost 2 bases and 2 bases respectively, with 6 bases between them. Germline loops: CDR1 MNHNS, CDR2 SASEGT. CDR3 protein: CASSENRQETQYF. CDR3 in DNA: TGTGCCAGCAGTGAAAACAGACAAGAGACCCAGTACTTC.

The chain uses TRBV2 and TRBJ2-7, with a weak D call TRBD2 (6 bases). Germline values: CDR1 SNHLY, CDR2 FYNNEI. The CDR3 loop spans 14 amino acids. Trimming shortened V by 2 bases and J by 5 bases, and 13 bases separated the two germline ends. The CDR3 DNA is TGTGCCAGCAGTGAAAAGTCTAGCGCCAACGAGCAGTACTTC. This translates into CASSEKSSANEQYF. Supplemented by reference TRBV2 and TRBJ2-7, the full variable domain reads EPEVTQTPSHQVTQMGQEVILRCVPISNHLYFYWYRQILGQKVEFLVSFYNNEISEKSEIFDDQFSVERPDGSNFTLKIRSTKLEDSAMYFCASSEKSSANEQYFGPGTRLTVT.

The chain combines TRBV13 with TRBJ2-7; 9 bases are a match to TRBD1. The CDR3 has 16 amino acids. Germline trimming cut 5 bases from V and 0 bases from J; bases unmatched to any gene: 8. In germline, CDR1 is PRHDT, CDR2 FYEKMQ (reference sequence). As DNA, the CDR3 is TGTGCCAGCAGCAAACGAGGGACAGGGAGCTCCTACGAGCAGTACTTC. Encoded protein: CASSKRGTGSSYEQYF.

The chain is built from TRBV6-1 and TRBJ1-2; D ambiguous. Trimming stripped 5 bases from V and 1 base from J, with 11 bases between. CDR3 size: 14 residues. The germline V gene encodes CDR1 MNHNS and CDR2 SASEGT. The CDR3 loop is CASSNIKSNYGYTF. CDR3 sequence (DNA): TGTGCCAGCAGTAACATAAAAAGTAACTATGGCTACACCTTC.

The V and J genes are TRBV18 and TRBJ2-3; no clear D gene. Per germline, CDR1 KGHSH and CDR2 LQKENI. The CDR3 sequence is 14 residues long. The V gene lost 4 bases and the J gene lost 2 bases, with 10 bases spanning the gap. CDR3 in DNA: TGTGCCAGCTCACTAGCCCAAATCACAGATACGCAGTATTTT. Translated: CASSLAQITDTQYF.

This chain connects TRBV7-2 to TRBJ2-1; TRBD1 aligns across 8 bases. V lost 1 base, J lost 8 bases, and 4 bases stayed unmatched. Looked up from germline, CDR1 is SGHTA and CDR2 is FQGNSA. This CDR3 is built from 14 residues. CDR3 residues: CASSLGVTGDEQFF. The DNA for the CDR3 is TGTGCCAGCAGCTTAGGGGTGACAGGGGATGAGCAGTTCTTC.

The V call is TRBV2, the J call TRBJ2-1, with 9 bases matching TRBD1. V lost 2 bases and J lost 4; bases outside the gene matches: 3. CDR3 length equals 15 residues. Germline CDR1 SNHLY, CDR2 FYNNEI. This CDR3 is CASSEKDRGYNEQFF. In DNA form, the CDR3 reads TGTGCCAGCAGTGAAAAGGACAGGGGTTACAATGAGCAGTTCTTC.

The CDR3 nucleotides are TGTGCCGACCATGGCGGGAGGGATTTCACCGGGGAGCTGTTTTTT. As protein: CADHGGRDFTGELFF. The chain combines TRBV28 with TRBJ2-2; 9 bases map to TRBD2. The CDR3 covers 15 residues. CDR1 and CDR2 (germline): MDHEN, SYDVKM. The ends lost 11 bases at V and 4 bases at J; junction bases unmatched: 11. Full variable domain (outside the CDR3, taken from reference TRBV28 and TRBJ2-2): DVKVTQSSRYLVKRTGEKVFLECVQDMDHENMFWYRQDPGLGLRLIYFSYDVKMKEKGDIPEGYSVSREKKERFSLILESASTNQTSMYLCADHGGRDFTGELFFGEGSRLTVL.

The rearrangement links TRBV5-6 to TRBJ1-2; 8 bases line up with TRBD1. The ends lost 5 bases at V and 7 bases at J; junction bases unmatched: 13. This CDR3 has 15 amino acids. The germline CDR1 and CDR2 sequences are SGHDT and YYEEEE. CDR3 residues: CASSYRTGTEGGYTF. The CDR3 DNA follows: TGTGCCAGCAGTTATAGGACAGGGACGGAAGGTGGCTACACCTTC.

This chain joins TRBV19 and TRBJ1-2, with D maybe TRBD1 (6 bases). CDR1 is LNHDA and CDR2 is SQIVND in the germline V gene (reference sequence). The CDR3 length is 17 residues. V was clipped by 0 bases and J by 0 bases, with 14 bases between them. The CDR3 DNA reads TGTGCCAGTAGTATAGATTCTATCAGGGGACCTAACTATGGCTACACCTTC. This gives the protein CASSIDSIRGPNYGYTF.

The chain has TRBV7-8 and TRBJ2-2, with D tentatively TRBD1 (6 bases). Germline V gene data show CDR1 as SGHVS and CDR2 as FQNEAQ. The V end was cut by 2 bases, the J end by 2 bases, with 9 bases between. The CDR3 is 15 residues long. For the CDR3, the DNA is TGTGCCAGCAGCTTAAACAGGGTCAACACCGGGGAGCTGTTTTTT. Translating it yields CASSLNRVNTGELFF.

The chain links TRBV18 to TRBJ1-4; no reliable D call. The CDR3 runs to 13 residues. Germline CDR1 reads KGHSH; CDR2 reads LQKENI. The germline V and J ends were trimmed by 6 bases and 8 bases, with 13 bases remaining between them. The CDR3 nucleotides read TGTGCCAGCTCGGAGGACGTCCGGGAAAAACTGTTTTTT. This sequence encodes CASSEDVREKLFF.

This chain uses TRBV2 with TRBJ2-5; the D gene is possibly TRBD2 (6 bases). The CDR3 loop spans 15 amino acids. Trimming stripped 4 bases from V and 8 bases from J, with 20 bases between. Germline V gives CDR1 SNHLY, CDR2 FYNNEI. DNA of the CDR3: TGTGCCAGCAGTGCGGCAGGTCGGGGGACGGATACCCAGTACTTC. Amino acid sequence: CASSAAGRGTDTQYF. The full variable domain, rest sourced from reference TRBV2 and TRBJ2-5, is EPEVTQTPSHQVTQMGQEVILRCVPISNHLYFYWYRQILGQKVEFLVSFYNNEISEKSEIFDDQFSVERPDGSNFTLKIRSTKLEDSAMYFCASSAAGRGTDTQYFGPGTRLLVL.

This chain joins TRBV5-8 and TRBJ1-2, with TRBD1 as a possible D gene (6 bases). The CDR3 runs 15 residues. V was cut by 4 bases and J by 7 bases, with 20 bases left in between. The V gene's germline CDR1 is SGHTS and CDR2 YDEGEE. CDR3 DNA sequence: TGTGCCAGCAGCCCCTGGACACTAGGCAGGGGTGGCTACACCTTC. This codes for CASSPWTLGRGGYTF.

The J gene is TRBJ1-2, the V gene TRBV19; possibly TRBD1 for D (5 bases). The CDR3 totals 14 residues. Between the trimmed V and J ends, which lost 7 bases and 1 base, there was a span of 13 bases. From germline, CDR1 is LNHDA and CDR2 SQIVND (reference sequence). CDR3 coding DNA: TGTGCCAGTACCGGAGACAGACTTAACTATGGCTACACCTTC. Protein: CASTGDRLNYGYTF.

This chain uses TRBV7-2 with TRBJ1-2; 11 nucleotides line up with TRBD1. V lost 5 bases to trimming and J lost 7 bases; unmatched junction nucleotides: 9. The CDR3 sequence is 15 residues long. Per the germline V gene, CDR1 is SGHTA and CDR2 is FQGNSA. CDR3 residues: CASSGGTGGFVGYTF. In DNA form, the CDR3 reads TGTGCCAGCAGCGGGGGGACAGGGGGTTTCGTTGGCTACACCTTC.